The source of this T cell receptor (beta chain) is a study of identical twins. CDR1 and CDR2 (germline): SQVTM, ANQGSEA. The CDR3 has 16 residues. The ends lost 7 bases at V and 2 bases at J; junction bases unmatched: 10. This clonotype was recorded at least ten times. Its antigen remains unknown. TCRdb passed the 5' RACE reads through MiXCR, listing each CDR3 protein once. The sample yields 200,000 to 250,000 distinct CDR3 sequences, roughly an eighth seen once. Study-level points and caveats: Conclusions were based on cross-sectional statistical analysis, without following the same donors. Low generation-probability sequences were in excess among twin-shared out-of-frame alpha sequences. Cord blood beta clonotypes present at high abundance carried fewer insertions; no such pattern appeared in memory repertoires.

The clonotype comes from a woman younger than 35 in good health. Input material: memory (CD45RO+) T cells sorted from blood. This chain connects TRBV29-1 to TRBJ2-1; 11 bases align to TRBD2. This chain's CDR3 is CSAQTSGSTTYNEQFF. The CDR3 DNA reads as TGCAGCGCCCAAACTAGCGGGAGTACGACCTACAATGAGCAGTTCTTC.